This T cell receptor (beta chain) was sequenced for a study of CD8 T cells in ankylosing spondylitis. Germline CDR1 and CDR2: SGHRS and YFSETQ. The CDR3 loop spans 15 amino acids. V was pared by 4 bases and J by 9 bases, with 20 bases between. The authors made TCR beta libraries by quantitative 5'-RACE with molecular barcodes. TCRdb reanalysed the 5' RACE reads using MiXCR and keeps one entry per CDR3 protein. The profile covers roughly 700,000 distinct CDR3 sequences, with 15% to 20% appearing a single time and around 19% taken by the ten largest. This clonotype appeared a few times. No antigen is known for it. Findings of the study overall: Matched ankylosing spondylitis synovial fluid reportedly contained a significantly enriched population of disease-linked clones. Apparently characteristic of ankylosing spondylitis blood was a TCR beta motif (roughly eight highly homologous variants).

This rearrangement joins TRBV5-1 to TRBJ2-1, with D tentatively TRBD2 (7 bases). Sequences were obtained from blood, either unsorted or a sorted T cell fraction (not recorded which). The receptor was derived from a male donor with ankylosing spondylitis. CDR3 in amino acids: CASSPGGRGGVEQFF. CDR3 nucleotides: TGCGCCAGCAGCCCGGGGGGTCGAGGGGGAGTTGAGCAGTTCTTC.